These 30 T cell receptor beta chains were all obtained from the same sample, sequenced in a study of CD8 T cells in Susac syndrome. Random-hexamer reverse transcription was applied to about 0.45 to 1 ug RNA. TCRdb reprocessed the immunoSEQ multiplex PCR reads with MiXCR, giving one entry per CDR3 protein. Found here are about 240,000 distinct CDR3 sequences, almost 97% of them singletons; the top ten hold 0.1%. The source material was CD4+ T cells from PBMCs. The receptors derive from a human donor with Susac syndrome.

The chain uses TRBV20-1 and TRBJ2-3; D gene ambiguous. V lost 3 bases, J lost 6 bases, and 10 bases lay in between. The CDR3 is made up of 12 amino acids. Germline CDR1 and CDR2: DFQATT and SNEGSKA (reference sequence). For the CDR3, the DNA is TGCAGTGCTAGTGGGCGGTCTGATACGCAGTATTTT. It specifies CSASGRSDTQYF.

The chain has TRBV6-6 and TRBJ2-3; D unclear. Trimming removed 5 bases from V and 2 bases from J, with 5 bases in between. CDR3 length equals 12 residues. Per the germline V gene, CDR1 is MNHNY and CDR2 is SVGAGI (reference sequence). The CDR3 sequence is CASSALTDTQYF. The CDR3 DNA reads TGTGCCAGCAGTGCCCTCACAGATACGCAGTATTTT.

The rearrangement joins TRBV20-1 to TRBJ2-3, with D hard to call. Germline lookup yields CDR1 DFQATT and CDR2 SNEGSKA (reference sequence). The CDR3 has 12 amino acids. Trimming removed 2 bases from V and 5 bases from J, with 8 bases in between. CDR3 nucleotides: TGCAGTGCTAGAAGTGTCGTAGATACGCAGTATTTT. Protein: CSARSVVDTQYF.

V gene TRBV5-4 combines with J gene TRBJ2-5; D is ambiguous. From germline, CDR1 is SGHNT and CDR2 YYREEE (reference sequence). The CDR3 extends over 15 amino acids. V shed 2 bases and J shed 0 bases, with 11 bases lying between them. CDR3 loop: CASSFGRRYQETQYF. In DNA form, the CDR3 reads TGTGCCAGCAGCTTTGGCCGCAGGTACCAAGAGACCCAGTACTTC.

The sample holds one count of this clonotype. In nucleotides, the CDR3 is TGTGCCAGCAGTTACACTAGCAGGTCTGCGGAGCAGTACTTC. Amino acids: CASSYTSRSAEQYF. The chain has TRBV6-5 and TRBJ2-7; the D gene is possibly TRBD2 (6 bases). Germline loops: CDR1 MNHEY, CDR2 SVGAGI. V was pared by 2 bases and J by 7 bases, with 15 bases between. The CDR3 is 14 amino acids.

The chain combines TRBV11-1 with TRBJ1-2, with no clear D. CDR1 and CDR2 (germline): SGHAT, FQDESV (reference sequence). The germline V and J ends were trimmed by 1 base and 8 bases, with 17 bases remaining between them. This CDR3 spans 15 amino acids. CDR3 sequence reads: CASSLGSVSGGGYTF. The CDR3 bases are TGTGCCAGCAGCTTAGGATCGGTATCGGGTGGCGGCTACACCTTC.

The chain recombines TRBV2 with TRBJ2-7; D unresolved. Looked up from germline, CDR1 is SNHLY and CDR2 is FYNNEI. V lost 5 bases and J lost 2, with 13 bases in between. The CDR3 contains 14 residues. The CDR3 here is CASSIDARAYEQYF. The CDR3 bases are TGTGCCAGCAGTATCGACGCTCGAGCCTACGAGCAGTACTTC.

The chain recombines TRBV12-3 or TRBV12-4 with TRBJ1-5; D gene uncertain. The CDR3 covers 14 residues. V was trimmed by 2 bases and J by 4 bases, leaving 9 bases between them. The DNA for the CDR3 is TGTGCCAGCAGTTTACACAGAGAAAATCAGCCCCAGCATTTT. The encoded protein is CASSLHRENQPQHF.

The genes are TRBV10-3 and TRBJ2-5; D call uncertain. Trimming removed 6 bases from V and 0 bases from J, with 5 bases in between. This CDR3 region has 12 residues. The germline V gene encodes CDR1 ENHRY and CDR2 SYGVKD. The CDR3 region is CAIRAYQETQYF. CDR3 nucleotide sequence: TGTGCCATCAGGGCGTACCAAGAGACCCAGTACTTC.

The J gene is TRBJ2-7, the V gene TRBV6-5; 7 nucleotides match TRBD1. The ends lost 0 bases at V and 1 base at J; junction bases unmatched: 3. CDR1 and CDR2 from the germline V gene are MNHEY and SVGAGI. This CDR3 region has 15 residues. The DNA of the CDR3 is TGTGCCAGCAGTTACTCTGACAGGGCATCCTACGAGCAGTACTTC. Its translation is CASSYSDRASYEQYF.

This sequence joins TRBV27 and TRBJ2-2, with 7 bases fitting TRBD2. The CDR3 length is 18 residues. Trimming at V came to 5 bases and at J to 1 base, leaving 13 bases not matched to a gene. Germline V lookup: CDR1 MNHEY, CDR2 SMNVEV (reference sequence). CDR3 sequence (DNA): TGTGCCAGCAGTACCTCGAGTCGGGCGGGGGAGAACACCGGGGAGCTGTTTTTT. Its translation is CASSTSSRAGENTGELFF.

The gene calls are TRBV15 and TRBJ2-7; TRBD2 might be the D (5 bases). Trimming stripped 5 bases from V and 7 bases from J, with 24 bases between. Germline V lookup: CDR1 LNHNV, CDR2 YYDKDF (reference sequence). The CDR3 covers 16 residues. Here the CDR3 DNA reads TGTGCCACCAGCTCCGCCCCCTGGCCCGGGGAGTCGGAGCAGTACTTC. This sequence encodes CATSSAPWPGESEQYF.

This chain connects TRBV9 to TRBJ2-5, with TRBD2 matching 9 bases. The CDR3 has 13 amino acids. Losses at the gene ends were 3 bases for V and 5 bases for J; bases not matched to a gene: 2. The germline V gene encodes CDR1 SGDLS and CDR2 YYNGEE. The CDR3 loop reads CASSAGLAETQYF. In DNA, the CDR3 is TGTGCCAGCAGCGCCGGACTAGCGGAGACCCAGTACTTC.

The CDR3 sequence: CSVDLGQGYEQYF. The DNA of the CDR3 is TGCAGCGTTGACCTGGGACAGGGGTACGAGCAGTACTTC. This rearrangement joins TRBV29-1 to TRBJ2-7; 10 bases are a match to TRBD1. The CDR3 contains 13 residues. J gave up 4 bases and V 3 bases, and 3 bases lay outside the gene matches. Germline V gene lookup returns CDR1 SQVTM and CDR2 ANQGSEA.

The J gene is TRBJ1-1, the V gene TRBV2, with D possibly TRBD1 on 5 matching bases. The CDR3 loop spans 15 amino acids. V shed 4 bases and J shed 0 bases, with 12 bases lying between them. CDR1 SNHLY and CDR2 FYNNEI come from the germline V gene. The CDR3 spells CASSGQPPVNTEAFF. CDR3 nucleotide sequence: TGTGCCAGCAGTGGACAGCCCCCAGTGAACACTGAAGCTTTCTTT.

This rearrangement joins TRBV10-3 to TRBJ1-1; possible D gene TRBD1, 5 bases. CDR3 length: 14 residues. Germline assignment: CDR1 ENHRY and CDR2 SYGVKD. V was pared by 4 bases and J by 0 bases, with 9 bases between. Written as DNA, the CDR3 is TGTGCCATCAGTGGGGACGTTTTGAACACTGAAGCTTTCTTT. Translation gives CAISGDVLNTEAFF.

This clonotype was observed once. The V and J genes are TRBV29-1 and TRBJ2-3, with TRBD2 identical over 11 bases. The germline CDR1 and CDR2 sequences are SQVTM and ANQGSEA. The CDR3 has 15 residues. V dropped 0 bases and J dropped 4; count of bases not matched to a gene: 3. The CDR3 here is CSVEDSGRAADTQYF. As DNA, the CDR3 is TGCAGCGTTGAAGATAGCGGGAGGGCCGCAGATACGCAGTATTTT.

V gene TRBV19 combines with J gene TRBJ2-7, with a possible D match to TRBD1 (6 bases). The germline V gene encodes CDR1 LNHDA and CDR2 SQIVND (reference sequence). This CDR3 region has 12 residues. The ends were cut back, 5 bases at V and 3 bases at J, with 8 bases in the middle. DNA of the CDR3: TGTGCCAGTAGTTCAGGGGACTACGAGCAGTACTTC. Encoded protein: CASSSGDYEQYF. The full variable domain, in which reference TRBV19 and TRBJ2-7 provide the parts outside the CDR3, is DGGITQSPKYLFRKEGQNVTLSCEQNLNHDAMYWYRQDPGQGLRLIYYSQIVNDFQKGDIAEGYSVSREKKESFPLTVTSAQKNPTAFYLCASSSGDYEQYFGPGTRLTVT.

The rearrangement joins TRBV4-2 to TRBJ1-4; 9 positions match TRBD1. The CDR3 covers 15 residues. The V segment lost 4 bases and the J segment 5 bases; nucleotides outside the gene matches: 5. Germline CDR1 LGHNA, CDR2 YNFKEQ. For the CDR3, the DNA is TGTGCCAGCAGCCGTCCCGGGACAGGGAATGAAAAACTGTTTTTT. Translation: CASSRPGTGNEKLFF.

The chain joins TRBV20-1 to TRBJ1-3; D gene ambiguous. CDR1 is DFQATT, CDR2 SNEGSKA, per germline (reference sequence). V was trimmed by 7 bases and J by 3 bases, leaving 4 bases between them. CDR3 length equals 10 residues. CDR3 nucleotide sequence: TGCAGTGTAGGTGGAAACACCATATATTTT. Translating it yields CSVGGNTIYF.

The chain recombines TRBV14 with TRBJ2-3; D not certain. V lost 2 bases and J 2 bases, leaving 8 bases between the germline ends. The CDR3 is made up of 14 amino acids. Germline lookup yields CDR1 SGHDN and CDR2 FVKESK. CDR3 DNA sequence: TGTGCCAGCAGCCAAAGGGAACACACAGATACGCAGTATTTT. Its translation is CASSQREHTDTQYF.

The gene calls are TRBV29-1 and TRBJ2-2, with TRBD2 matching 8 bases. The germline V gene has CDR1 SQVTM and CDR2 ANQGSEA. With V trimmed by 5 bases and J by 4 bases, 6 bases remained unmatched. CDR3 size: 14 residues. DNA of the CDR3: TGCAGCGTTTCCCGGGCGGGAGGCACCGGGGAGCTGTTTTTT. This encodes CSVSRAGGTGELFF.

The V and J genes are TRBV20-1 and TRBJ1-1; no firm D call. The V gene's germline CDR1 is DFQATT and CDR2 SNEGSKA (reference sequence). This CDR3 spans 16 amino acids. The V end lost 6 bases, the J end lost 1 base, and 21 bases lay between the germline ends. In DNA form, the CDR3 reads TGCAGTGCCCAGGACCCAGCACAACCTAGGAACACTGAAGCTTTCTTT. It yields the protein CSAQDPAQPRNTEAFF.

This sequence joins TRBV30 and TRBJ2-7; D gene uncertain. The CDR3 is made up of 12 amino acids. The germline CDR1 and CDR2 sequences are GTSNPN and SVGIG (reference sequence). The germline V and J ends were trimmed by 2 bases and 2 bases, with 7 bases remaining between them. CDR3 amino acids: CAWSLGTYEQYF. Here the CDR3 DNA reads TGTGCCTGGAGTTTGGGTACCTACGAGCAGTACTTC.

The chain links TRBV24-1 to TRBJ2-7; 10 nucleotides line up with TRBD1. The CDR3 is made up of 14 amino acids. The germline V gene encodes CDR1 KGHDR and CDR2 SFDVKD. The trim removed 4 bases at V and 6 bases at J, leaving 5 bases unmatched. The chain's CDR3 is CATSEARTGGEQYF. DNA of the CDR3: TGTGCCACCAGTGAAGCAAGGACAGGGGGCGAGCAGTACTTC.

J is TRBJ2-6 and V is TRBV4-2; a weak D match, TRBD2 (5 bases). The V gene lost 2 bases and the J gene lost 1 base, with 15 bases spanning the gap. Germline-derived CDR1 and CDR2 are LGHNA and YNFKEQ. CDR3 length equals 18 residues. The CDR3 loop is CASSQTDGGSSGANVLTF. The CDR3 nucleotides read TGTGCCAGCAGCCAAACGGACGGAGGATCTTCTGGGGCCAACGTCCTGACTTTC.

This rearrangement joins TRBV7-8 to TRBJ2-5; TRBD2 matches 14 bases. This CDR3 has 15 residues. The germline gives CDR1 SGHVS, CDR2 FQNEAQ. V was clipped by 4 bases and J by 5 bases; unmatched bases: 3. The CDR3 here is CASSSRLAGGETQYF. In DNA form, the CDR3 reads TGTGCCAGCAGCTCCCGACTAGCGGGAGGGGAGACCCAGTACTTC.

The V gene is TRBV30, the J gene TRBJ1-5; D remains unclear. V gave up 5 bases and J gave up 4 bases, with 15 bases separating them. CDR3 length equals 14 residues. From germline, CDR1 is GTSNPN and CDR2 SVGIG (reference sequence). CDR3 nucleotides: TGTGCCTGGGCCCGGGATCAGCGAAATCAGCCCCAGCATTTT. It encodes CAWARDQRNQPQHF.

The genes are TRBV29-1 and TRBJ1-1, with 8 bases identical to TRBD1. CDR1 and CDR2 from the germline V gene are SQVTM and ANQGSEA. The V segment lost 3 bases and the J segment 5 bases; nucleotides outside the gene matches: 8. This CDR3 is 14 amino acids long. The CDR3 DNA sequence: TGCAGCGTTGATTTTCCGGGACAGGCTACTGAAGCTTTCTTT. It translates to CSVDFPGQATEAFF. Variable domain in full (rest from reference TRBV29-1 and TRBJ1-1): SAVISQKPSRDICQRGTSLTIQCQVDSQVTMMFWYRQQPGQSLTLIATANQGSEATYESGFVIDKFPISRPNLTFSTLTVSNMSPEDSSIYLCSVDFPGQATEAFFGQGTRLTVV.

This chain connects TRBV18 to TRBJ2-2, with D uncertain. Germline CDR1 is KGHSH and CDR2 is LQKENI. The CDR3 is made up of 13 amino acids. The V and J ends lost 6 bases and 7 bases respectively, with 12 bases between them. DNA of the CDR3: TGTGCCAGCTCGCGAGTTGCGAACGGGGAGCTGTTTTTT. Protein: CASSRVANGELFF.